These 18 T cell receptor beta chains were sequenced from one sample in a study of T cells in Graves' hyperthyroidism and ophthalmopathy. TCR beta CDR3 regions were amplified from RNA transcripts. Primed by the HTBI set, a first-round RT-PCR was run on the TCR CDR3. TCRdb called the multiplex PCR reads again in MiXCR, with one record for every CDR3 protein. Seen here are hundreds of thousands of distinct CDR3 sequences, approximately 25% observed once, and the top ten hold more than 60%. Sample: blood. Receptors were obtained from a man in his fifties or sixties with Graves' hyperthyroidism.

CDR3 in amino acids: CASSFGTKLYEQYF. CDR3 DNA sequence: TGTGCCAGCAGTTTTGGAACCAAACTCTACGAGCAGTACTTC. The chain employs TRBV12-3 or TRBV12-4 and TRBJ2-7; unclear D gene. Trimming took off 3 bases at V and 3 bases at J, with 12 bases between the two ends. The CDR3 has 14 amino acids.

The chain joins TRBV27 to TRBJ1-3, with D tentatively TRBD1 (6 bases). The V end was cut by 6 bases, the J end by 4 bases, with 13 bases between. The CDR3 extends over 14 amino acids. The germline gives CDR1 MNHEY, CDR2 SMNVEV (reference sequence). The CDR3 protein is CASRGHGRGNTIYF. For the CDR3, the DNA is TGTGCCAGCAGGGGACACGGTAGAGGAAACACCATATATTTT.

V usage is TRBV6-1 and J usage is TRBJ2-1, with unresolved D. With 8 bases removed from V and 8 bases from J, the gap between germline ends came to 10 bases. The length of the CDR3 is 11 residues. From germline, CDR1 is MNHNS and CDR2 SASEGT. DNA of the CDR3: TGTGCCAGCGTCGCTAACCATGAGCAGTTCTTC. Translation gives CASVANHEQFF.

In DNA, the CDR3 is TGTGCCAGCAGCTTAGCTGGGGCCTGGGGCACCGGGGAGCTGTTTTTT. It is translated as CASSLAGAWGTGELFF. The chain joins TRBV7-2 to TRBJ2-2; maybe TRBD1 (5 bases). The CDR3 has 16 residues. The ends were cut back, 0 bases at V and 4 bases at J, with 12 bases in the middle. Germline assignment: CDR1 SGHTA and CDR2 FQGNSA.

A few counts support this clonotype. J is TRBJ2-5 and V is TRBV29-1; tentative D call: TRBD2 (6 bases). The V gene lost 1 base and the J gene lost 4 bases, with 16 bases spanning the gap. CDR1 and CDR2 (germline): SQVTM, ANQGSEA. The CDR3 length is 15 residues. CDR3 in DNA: TGCAGCGTTGAAGTCGGGAGTTCGTTTGGAGAGACCCAGTACTTC. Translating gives CSVEVGSSFGETQYF. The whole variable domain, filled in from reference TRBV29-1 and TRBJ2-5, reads SAVISQKPSRDICQRGTSLTIQCQVDSQVTMMFWYRQQPGQSLTLIATANQGSEATYESGFVIDKFPISRPNLTFSTLTVSNMSPEDSSIYLCSVEVGSSFGETQYFGPGTRLLVL.

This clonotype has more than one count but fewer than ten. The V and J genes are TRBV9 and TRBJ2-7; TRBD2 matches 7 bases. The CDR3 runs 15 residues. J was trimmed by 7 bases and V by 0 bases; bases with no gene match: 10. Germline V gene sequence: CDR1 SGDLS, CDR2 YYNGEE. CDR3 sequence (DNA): TGTGCCAGCAGCGTAGCTGGCGGGAGCCGAGAAGAGCAGTACTTC. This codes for CASSVAGGSREEQYF.

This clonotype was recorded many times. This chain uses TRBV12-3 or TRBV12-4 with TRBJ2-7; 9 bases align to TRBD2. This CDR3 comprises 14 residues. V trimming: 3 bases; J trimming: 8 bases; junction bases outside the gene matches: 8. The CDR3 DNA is TGTGCCAGCAGTTTGACGCGCGGGAGGGCCAAGCAGTACTTC. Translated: CASSLTRGRAKQYF.

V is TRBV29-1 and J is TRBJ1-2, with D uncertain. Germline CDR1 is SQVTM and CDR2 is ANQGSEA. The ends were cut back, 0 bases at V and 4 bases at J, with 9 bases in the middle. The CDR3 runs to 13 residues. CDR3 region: CSVEEPGAYGYTF. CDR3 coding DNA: TGCAGCGTTGAAGAACCGGGAGCCTATGGCTACACCTTC.

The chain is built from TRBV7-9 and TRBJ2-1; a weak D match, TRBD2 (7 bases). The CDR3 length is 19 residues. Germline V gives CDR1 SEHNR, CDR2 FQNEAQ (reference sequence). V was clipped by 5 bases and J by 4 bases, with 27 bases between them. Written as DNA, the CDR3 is TGTGCCAGCAGCCAAATTACTACAGGGAGGGCTTCGGAATACAATGAGCAGTTCTTC. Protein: CASSQITTGRASEYNEQFF.

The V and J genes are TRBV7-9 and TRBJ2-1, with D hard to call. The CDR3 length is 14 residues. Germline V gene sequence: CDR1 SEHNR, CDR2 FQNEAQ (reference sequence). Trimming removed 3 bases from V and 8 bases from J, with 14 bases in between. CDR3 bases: TGTGCCAGCAGCTTTCGTTCACGGCTCGATGAGCAGTTCTTC. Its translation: CASSFRSRLDEQFF.

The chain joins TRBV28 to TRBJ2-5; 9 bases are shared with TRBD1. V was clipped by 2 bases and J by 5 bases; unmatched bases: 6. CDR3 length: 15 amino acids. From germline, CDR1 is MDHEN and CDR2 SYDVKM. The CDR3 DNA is TGTGCCAGCAGTTTAGGCCGGGACAGGGATGAGACCCAGTACTTC. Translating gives CASSLGRDRDETQYF. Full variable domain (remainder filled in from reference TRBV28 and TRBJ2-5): DVKVTQSSRYLVKRTGEKVFLECVQDMDHENMFWYRQDPGLGLRLIYFSYDVKMKEKGDIPEGYSVSREKKERFSLILESASTNQTSMYLCASSLGRDRDETQYFGPGTRLLVL.

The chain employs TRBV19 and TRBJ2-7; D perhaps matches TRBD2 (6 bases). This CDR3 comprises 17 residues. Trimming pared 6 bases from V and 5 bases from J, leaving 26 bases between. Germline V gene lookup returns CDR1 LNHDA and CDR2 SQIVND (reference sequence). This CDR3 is CASSETPSSTGLHEQYF. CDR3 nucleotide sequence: TGTGCCAGTAGCGAAACTCCCTCGTCGACGGGACTGCACGAGCAGTACTTC.

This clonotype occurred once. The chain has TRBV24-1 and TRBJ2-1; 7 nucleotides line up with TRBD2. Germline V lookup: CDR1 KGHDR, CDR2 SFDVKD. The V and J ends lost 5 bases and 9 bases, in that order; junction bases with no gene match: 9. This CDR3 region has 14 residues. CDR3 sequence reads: CATSATGGSGEQFF. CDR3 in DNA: TGTGCCACCAGTGCGACTGGCGGGAGCGGTGAGCAGTTCTTC.

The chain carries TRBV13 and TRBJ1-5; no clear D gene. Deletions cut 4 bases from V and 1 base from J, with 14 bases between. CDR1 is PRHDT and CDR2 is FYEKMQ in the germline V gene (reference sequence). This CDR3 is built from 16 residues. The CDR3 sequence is CASSSRTLGSNQPQHF. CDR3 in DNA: TGTGCCAGCAGCTCACGGACCCTAGGAAGCAATCAGCCCCAGCATTTT.

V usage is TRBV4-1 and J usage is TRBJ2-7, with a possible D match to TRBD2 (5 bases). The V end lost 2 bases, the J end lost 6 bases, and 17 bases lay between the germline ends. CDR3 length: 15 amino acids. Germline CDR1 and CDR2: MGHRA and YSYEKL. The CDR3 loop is CASSQPQEGGPEQYF. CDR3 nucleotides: TGCGCCAGCAGCCAACCTCAGGAAGGAGGTCCCGAGCAGTACTTC.

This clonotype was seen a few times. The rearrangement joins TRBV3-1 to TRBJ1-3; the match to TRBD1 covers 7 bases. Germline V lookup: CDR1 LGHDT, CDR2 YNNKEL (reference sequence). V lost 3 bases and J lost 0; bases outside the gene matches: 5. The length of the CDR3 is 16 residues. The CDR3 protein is CASSQIQGSSGNTIYF. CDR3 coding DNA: TGTGCCAGCAGCCAGATACAGGGGAGCTCTGGAAACACCATATATTTT.

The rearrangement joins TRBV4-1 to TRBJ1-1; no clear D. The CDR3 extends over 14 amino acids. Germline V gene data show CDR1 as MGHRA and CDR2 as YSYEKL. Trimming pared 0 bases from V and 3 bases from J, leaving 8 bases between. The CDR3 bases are TGCGCCAGCAGCCAAGATTTAGCAGACACTGAAGCTTTCTTT. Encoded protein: CASSQDLADTEAFF.

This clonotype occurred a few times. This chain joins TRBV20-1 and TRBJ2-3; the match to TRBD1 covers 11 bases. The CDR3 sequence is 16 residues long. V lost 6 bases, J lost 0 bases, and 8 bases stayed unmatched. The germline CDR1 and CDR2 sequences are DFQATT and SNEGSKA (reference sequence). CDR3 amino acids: CSALDRGRSSTDTQYF. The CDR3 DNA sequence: TGCAGTGCCTTGGACAGGGGGCGGTCTAGCACAGATACGCAGTATTTT.